This TCR beta chain is from a study of T-cell memory formation after mild COVID-19. cDNA libraries for TCR alpha and TCR beta, carrying sample barcodes and UMIs, came from 5'RACE with constant-segment primers. A single record per CDR3 protein comes from TCRdb applying MiXCR to the 5' RACE reads. The data hold roughly 160,000 distinct CDR3 sequences, with over 10% observed a single time. As regards this clonotype: The antigen is undetermined.

Per the germline V gene, CDR1 is LNHDA and CDR2 is SQIVND (reference sequence). This CDR3 is 14 amino acids long. V shed 10 bases and J shed 2 bases, with 16 bases lying between them. Study results and caveats: The authors did not confirm SARS-CoV-2 specificity of second-wave clones peaking day 37.

The origin of this receptor is a man younger than 35 who had mild COVID-19 (a few samples of this study predate the infection). Cell type and time point are not known. The specimen sequenced was PBMCs or a T cell subset sorted from them (not recorded which). J is TRBJ2-3 and V is TRBV19, with TRBD1 as a possible D gene (6 bases). The CDR3 bases are TGTGCCACTACGGACAGTCTAACCACAGATACGCAGTATTTT. It is translated as CATTDSLTTDTQYF.